This T cell receptor (beta chain) was found in a study of identical twins. Whole-study results and caveats: Within cord blood, abundant beta clonotypes carried fewer insertions, but memory repertoires showed no such trend. The study found weaker excess twin sharing in beta out-of-frame sequences. Among monozygotic twins, out-of-frame TCR alpha sharing exceeded what models predicted.

This clonotype showed up many times. As yet, its antigen is unknown. The CDR3 spans 14 residues. After removal of 8 bases from V and 4 bases from J, the junction contained 4 bases not matched to a gene. Germline V gene lookup returns CDR1 MDHEN and CDR2 SYDVKM. cDNA carried unique molecular identifiers, and a universal primer site was added by template switching. TCRdb processed the 5' RACE reads anew with MiXCR; each CDR3 protein has one entry. The data hold about 100,000 distinct CDR3 sequences, with less than 6.5% observed a single time. The J gene is TRBJ2-1, the V gene TRBV28, with TRBD2 identical over 11 bases. This receptor was identified in a woman between 45 and 60 years old in good health. The source material was memory T cells sorted from blood. CDR3 loop: CASLGTSGYNEQFF. The CDR3 nucleotides read TGTGCCAGCCTGGGGACTAGCGGATACAATGAGCAGTTCTTC. The complete variable domain, with remaining parts taken from reference TRBV28 and TRBJ2-1, reads DVKVTQSSRYLVKRTGEKVFLECVQDMDHENMFWYRQDPGLGLRLIYFSYDVKMKEKGDIPEGYSVSREKKERFSLILESASTNQTSMYLCASLGTSGYNEQFFGPGTRLTVL.